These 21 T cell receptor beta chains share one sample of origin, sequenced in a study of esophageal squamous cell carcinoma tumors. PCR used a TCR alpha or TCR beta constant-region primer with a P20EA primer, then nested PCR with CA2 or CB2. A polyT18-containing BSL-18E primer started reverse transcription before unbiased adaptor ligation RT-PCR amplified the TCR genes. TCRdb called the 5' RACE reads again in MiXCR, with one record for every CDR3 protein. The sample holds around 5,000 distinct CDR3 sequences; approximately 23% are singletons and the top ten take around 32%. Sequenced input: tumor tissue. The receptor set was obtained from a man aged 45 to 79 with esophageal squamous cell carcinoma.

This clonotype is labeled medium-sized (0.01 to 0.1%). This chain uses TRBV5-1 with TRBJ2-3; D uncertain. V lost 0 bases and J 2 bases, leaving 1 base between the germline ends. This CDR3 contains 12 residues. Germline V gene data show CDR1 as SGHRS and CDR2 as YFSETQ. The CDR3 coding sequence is TGCGCCAGCAGCTTGGCCACAGATACGCAGTATTTT. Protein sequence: CASSLATDTQYF.

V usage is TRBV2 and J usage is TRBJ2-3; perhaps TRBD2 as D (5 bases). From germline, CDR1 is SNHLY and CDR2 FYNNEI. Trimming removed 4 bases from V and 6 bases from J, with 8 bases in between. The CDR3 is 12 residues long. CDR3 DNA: TGTGCCAGCAGTGCCTTAGCGGATACGCAGTATTTT. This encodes CASSALADTQYF.

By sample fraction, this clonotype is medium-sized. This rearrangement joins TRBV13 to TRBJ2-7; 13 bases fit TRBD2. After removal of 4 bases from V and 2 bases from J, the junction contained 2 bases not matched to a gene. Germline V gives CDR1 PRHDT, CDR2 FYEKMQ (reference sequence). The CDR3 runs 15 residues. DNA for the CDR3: TGTGCCAGCAGCTGGGGACTAGCGGGACCCTACGAGCAGTACTTC. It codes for CASSWGLAGPYEQYF.

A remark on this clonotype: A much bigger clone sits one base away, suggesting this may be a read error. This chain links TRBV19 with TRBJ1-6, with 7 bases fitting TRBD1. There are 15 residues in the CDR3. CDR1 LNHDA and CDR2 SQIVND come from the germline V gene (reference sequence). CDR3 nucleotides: TGTGCCAGTAGTCGCCGGGACAGCTCGAATTCACCCGTCCACTTT. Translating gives CASSRRDSSNSPVHF.

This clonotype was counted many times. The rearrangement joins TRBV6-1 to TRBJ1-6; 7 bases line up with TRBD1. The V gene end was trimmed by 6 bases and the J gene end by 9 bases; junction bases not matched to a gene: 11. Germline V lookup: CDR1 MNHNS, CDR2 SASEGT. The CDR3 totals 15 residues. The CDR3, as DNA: TGTGCCAGCAGAGTATTCGGACAGGCGACTTCACCCCTCCACTTT. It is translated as CASRVFGQATSPLHF.

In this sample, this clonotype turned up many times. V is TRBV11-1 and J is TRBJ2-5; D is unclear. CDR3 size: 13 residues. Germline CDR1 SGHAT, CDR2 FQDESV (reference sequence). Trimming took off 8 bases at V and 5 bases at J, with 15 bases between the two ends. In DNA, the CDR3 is TGTGCCAGCGGCCCCGGCTACCGGGAGACCCAGTACTTC. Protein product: CASGPGYRETQYF.

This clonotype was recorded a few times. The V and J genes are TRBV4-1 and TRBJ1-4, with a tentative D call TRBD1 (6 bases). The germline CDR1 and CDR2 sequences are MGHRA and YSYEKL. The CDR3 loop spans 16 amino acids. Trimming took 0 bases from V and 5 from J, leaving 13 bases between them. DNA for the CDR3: TGCGCCAGCAGCCAAGAAGCACAGGGCCAAAATGAAAAACTGTTTTTT. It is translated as CASSQEAQGQNEKLFF.

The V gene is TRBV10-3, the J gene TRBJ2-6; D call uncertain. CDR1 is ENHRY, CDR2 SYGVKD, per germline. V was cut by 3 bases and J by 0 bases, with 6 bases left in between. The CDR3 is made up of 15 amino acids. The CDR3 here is CAISDYVSGANVLTF. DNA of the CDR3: TGTGCCATCAGTGATTATGTCTCTGGGGCCAACGTCCTGACTTTC.

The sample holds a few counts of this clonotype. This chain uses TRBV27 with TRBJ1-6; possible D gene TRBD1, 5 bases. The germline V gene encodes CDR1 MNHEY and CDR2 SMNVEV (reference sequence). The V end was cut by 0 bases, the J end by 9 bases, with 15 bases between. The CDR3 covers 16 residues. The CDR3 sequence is CASSLSPGVEFSPLHF. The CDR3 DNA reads TGTGCCAGCAGTTTATCGCCGGGGGTAGAATTTTCACCCCTCCACTTT.

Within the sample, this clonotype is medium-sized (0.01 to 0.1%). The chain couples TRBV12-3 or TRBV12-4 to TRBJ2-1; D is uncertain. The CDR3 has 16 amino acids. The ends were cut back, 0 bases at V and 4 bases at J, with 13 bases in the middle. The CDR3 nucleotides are TGTGCCAGCAGTTTAGCGCTAAATCGCGAGTACAATGAGCAGTTCTTC. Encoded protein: CASSLALNREYNEQFF.

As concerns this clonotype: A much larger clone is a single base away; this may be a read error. DNA for the CDR3: TGTGCCAGCAGGTCCAGGACCCAGGAGGCCTACGAGCAGTACTTC. It yields the protein CASRSRTQEAYEQYF. The rearrangement links TRBV28 to TRBJ2-7; D may be TRBD2 (5 bases). Germline V lookup: CDR1 MDHEN, CDR2 SYDVKM. The CDR3 spans 15 residues. Trimming took 6 bases from V and 2 from J, leaving 17 bases between them.

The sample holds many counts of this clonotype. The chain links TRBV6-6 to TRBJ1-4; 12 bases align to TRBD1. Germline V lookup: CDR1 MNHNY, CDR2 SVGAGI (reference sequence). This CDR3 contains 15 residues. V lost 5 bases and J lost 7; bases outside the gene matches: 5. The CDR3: CASSRGTGGGEKLFF. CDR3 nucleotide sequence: TGTGCCAGCAGTCGCGGGACAGGGGGCGGTGAAAAACTGTTTTTT.

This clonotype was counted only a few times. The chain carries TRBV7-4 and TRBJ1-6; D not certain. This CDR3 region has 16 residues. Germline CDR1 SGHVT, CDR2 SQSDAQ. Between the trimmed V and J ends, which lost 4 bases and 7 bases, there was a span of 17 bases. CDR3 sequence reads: CASSSPPRHLNSPLHF. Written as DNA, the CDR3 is TGTGCCAGCAGCTCCCCCCCGAGACATCTGAATTCACCCCTCCACTTT.

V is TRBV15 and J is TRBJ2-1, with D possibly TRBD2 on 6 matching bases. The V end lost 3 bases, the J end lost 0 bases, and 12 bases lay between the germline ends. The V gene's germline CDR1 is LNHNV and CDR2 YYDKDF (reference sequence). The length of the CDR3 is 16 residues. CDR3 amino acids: CATSSRDSHSYNEQFF. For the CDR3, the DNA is TGTGCCACCAGCAGCAGGGACTCTCACTCCTACAATGAGCAGTTCTTC.

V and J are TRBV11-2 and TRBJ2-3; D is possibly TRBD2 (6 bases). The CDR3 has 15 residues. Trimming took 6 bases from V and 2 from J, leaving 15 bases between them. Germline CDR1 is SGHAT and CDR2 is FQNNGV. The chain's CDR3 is CASRTSRGSTDTQYF. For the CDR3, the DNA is TGTGCCAGCAGGACTAGTCGAGGTTCCACAGATACGCAGTATTTT.

The CDR3 is CASRRQGEQPQHF. The CDR3 DNA is TGTGCCAGCAGACGACAGGGAGAACAGCCCCAGCATTTT. The V gene is TRBV28, the J gene TRBJ1-5; 7 bases are a match to TRBD1. The germline gives CDR1 MDHEN, CDR2 SYDVKM. This CDR3 is 13 amino acids long. The junction had 6 bases not matched to a gene; V was cut back by 6 bases and J by 7 bases. Together with reference TRBV28 and TRBJ1-5, the CDR3 gives the full variable domain: DVKVTQSSRYLVKRTGEKVFLECVQDMDHENMFWYRQDPGLGLRLIYFSYDVKMKEKGDIPEGYSVSREKKERFSLILESASTNQTSMYLCASRRQGEQPQHFGDGTRLSIL.

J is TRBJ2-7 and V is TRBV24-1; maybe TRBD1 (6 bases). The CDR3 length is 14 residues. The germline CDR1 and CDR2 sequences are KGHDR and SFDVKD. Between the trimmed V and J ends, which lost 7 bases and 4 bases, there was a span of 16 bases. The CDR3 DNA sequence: TGTGCCACCAGCACCGGGACATCCCCTTACGAGCAGTACTTC. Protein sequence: CATSTGTSPYEQYF.

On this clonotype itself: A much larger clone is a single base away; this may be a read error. As DNA, the CDR3 is TGTGCCAGCAGCTTCTCAGGGGCTGGCTATGGCGACACCTTC. Its protein product is CASSFSGAGYGDTF. The V and J genes are TRBV5-6 and TRBJ1-2; tentative D call: TRBD1 (6 bases). The CDR3 is 14 amino acids. Germline assignment: CDR1 SGHDT and CDR2 YYEEEE.

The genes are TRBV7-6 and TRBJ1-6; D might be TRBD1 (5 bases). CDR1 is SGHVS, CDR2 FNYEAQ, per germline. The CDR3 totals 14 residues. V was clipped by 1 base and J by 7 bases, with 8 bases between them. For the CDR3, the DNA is TGTGCCAGCAGCTTAGGGACACCAAATTCACCCCTCCACTTT. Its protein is CASSLGTPNSPLHF.

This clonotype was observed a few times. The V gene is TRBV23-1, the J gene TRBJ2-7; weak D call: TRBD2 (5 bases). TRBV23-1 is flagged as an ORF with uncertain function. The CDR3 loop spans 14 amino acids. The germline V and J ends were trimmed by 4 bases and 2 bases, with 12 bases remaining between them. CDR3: CASSPGLKAYEQYF. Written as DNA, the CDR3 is TGCGCCAGCAGTCCAGGACTCAAAGCCTACGAGCAGTACTTC.

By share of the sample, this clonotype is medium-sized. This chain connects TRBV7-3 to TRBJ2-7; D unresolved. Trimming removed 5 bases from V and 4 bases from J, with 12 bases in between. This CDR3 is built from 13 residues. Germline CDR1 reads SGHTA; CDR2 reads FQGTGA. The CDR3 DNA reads TGTGCCAGCAGCCAAGCATCGGGTTACGAGCAGTACTTC. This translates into CASSQASGYEQYF.